The 15 T cell receptor beta chains below all came from one sample that was sequenced in a study of blood T cell repertoires in COVID-19. TCRdb's copy holds only in-frame clones and misses some; the assay was immunoSEQ multiplex PCR. The sample has more than 250,000 clones; approximately 91% are singletons. The sequenced sample consisted of peripheral blood. The receptors were sampled from a human donor in a cohort sampled during active COVID-19.

Notes on this clone: Other DNA variants within this sample encode the same CDR3. The gene calls are TRBV9 and TRBJ1-1; 9 bases are shared with TRBD1. V was clipped by 4 bases and J by 4 bases; unmatched bases: 5. The CDR3 totals 14 residues. From germline, CDR1 is SGDLS and CDR2 YYNGEE. The CDR3 nucleotides read TGTGCCAGCAGCCCAGGACAGGGGACCACTGAAGCTTTCTTT. Encoded protein: CASSPGQGTTEAFF.

This clone was seen once. The chain is built from TRBV7-2 and TRBJ2-1, with D tentatively TRBD2 (5 bases). Germline loops: CDR1 SGHTA, CDR2 FQGNSA. V dropped 4 bases and J dropped 9 bases, with 13 bases sitting between them. CDR3 length equals 13 residues. CDR3 sequence reads: CASSSTPGTEQFF. CDR3 in DNA: TGTGCCAGCAGCTCCACTCCGGGAACTGAGCAGTTCTTC. The whole variable domain, filled in from reference TRBV7-2 and TRBJ2-1, reads GAGVSQSPSNKVTEKGKDVELRCDPISGHTALYWYRQSLGQGLEFLIYFQGNSAPDKSGLPSDRFSAERTGGSVSTLTIQRTQQEDSAVYLCASSSTPGTEQFFGPGTRLTVL.

This rearrangement joins TRBV19 to TRBJ1-1; maybe TRBD1 (6 bases). CDR1 and CDR2 (germline): LNHDA, SQIVND (reference sequence). Trimming pared 5 bases from V and 12 bases from J, leaving 19 bases between. The CDR3 is made up of 13 amino acids. CDR3 loop: CASSPSGETGTFF. As DNA, the CDR3 is TGTGCCAGTAGTCCCTCAGGGGAAACCGGAACTTTCTTT.

This chain connects TRBV19 to TRBJ2-3, with D possibly being TRBD1 (6 bases). Germline assignment: CDR1 LNHDA and CDR2 SQIVND (reference sequence). V was cut by 3 bases and J by 2 bases, with 15 bases left in between. This CDR3 has 16 residues. The CDR3: CASSIRGHGNTDTQYF. In nucleotides, the CDR3 is TGTGCCAGTAGTATCAGGGGACACGGAAACACAGATACGCAGTATTTT.

V gene TRBV5-4 combines with J gene TRBJ1-2; 9 bases are shared with TRBD1. Germline CDR1 is SGHNT and CDR2 is YYREEE (reference sequence). The CDR3 runs 15 residues. The V gene end was trimmed by 4 bases and the J gene end by 3 bases; junction bases not matched to a gene: 7. CDR3 sequence reads: CASSPPQGADYGYTF. The CDR3, as DNA: TGTGCCAGCAGCCCCCCACAGGGGGCAGACTATGGCTACACCTTC.

This chain joins TRBV7-9 and TRBJ2-7; the match to TRBD2 covers 8 bases. The CDR3 runs 15 residues. The V segment lost 3 bases and the J segment 4 bases; nucleotides outside the gene matches: 8. The germline V gene encodes CDR1 SEHNR and CDR2 FQNEAQ (reference sequence). CDR3: CASSFGSGSVYEQYF. DNA for the CDR3: TGTGCCAGCAGCTTTGGGAGCGGGAGTGTGTACGAGCAGTACTTC.

The CDR3 loop reads CASSLVGGGDQPQHF. The CDR3 region has the DNA TGTGCCAGCAGCTTAGTAGGGGGAGGGGATCAGCCCCAGCATTTT. The chain uses TRBV7-2 and TRBJ1-5; a possible D gene is TRBD1 (6 bases). This CDR3 has 15 amino acids. Trimming removed 1 base from V and 5 bases from J, with 12 bases in between. Germline V gene data show CDR1 as SGHTA and CDR2 as FQGNSA.

As DNA, the CDR3 is TGTGCCAGCAGCCAAGAGTCGGGGGTCGGCAATCAGCCCCAGCATTTT. Protein product: CASSQESGVGNQPQHF. The chain employs TRBV4-2 and TRBJ1-5; D possibly corresponds to TRBD1 (5 bases). CDR1 LGHNA and CDR2 YNFKEQ come from the germline V gene. V dropped 0 bases and J dropped 2 bases, with 11 bases sitting between them. The CDR3 runs to 16 residues.

The V call is TRBV11-2, the J call TRBJ1-3; D call uncertain. Germline V CDR1 and CDR2: SGHAT, FQNNGV. Deletions cut 7 bases from V and 4 bases from J, with 14 bases between. CDR3 size: 14 residues. The DNA of the CDR3 is TGTGCCAGCACCCTACGGGGAACCGGAAACACCATATATTTT. Its translation: CASTLRGTGNTIYF.

CDR3 in DNA: TGTGCCAGCAGCAAAACTGCGTGGCCCTCGAGGGCTTTCTTT. This translates into CASSKTAWPSRAFF. The chain uses TRBV13 and TRBJ1-1; D is unresolved. This CDR3 is built from 14 residues. Per germline, CDR1 PRHDT and CDR2 FYEKMQ (reference sequence). V was trimmed by 5 bases and J by 11 bases, leaving 21 bases between them. Supplemented by reference TRBV13 and TRBJ1-1, the full variable domain reads AAGVIQSPRHLIKEKRETATLKCYPIPRHDTVYWYQQGPGQDPQFLISFYEKMQSDKGSIPDRFSAQQFSDYHSELNMSSLELGDSALYFCASSKTAWPSRAFFGQGTRLTVV.

The chain recombines TRBV28 with TRBJ1-5; 7 bases are a match to TRBD1. V lost 6 bases and J lost 3; bases outside the gene matches: 5. Germline assignment: CDR1 MDHEN and CDR2 SYDVKM. The CDR3 has 14 amino acids. The CDR3 DNA sequence: TGTGCCAGCAGCAAACAGGGGAACAATCAGCCCCAGCATTTT. Translated: CASSKQGNNQPQHF.

The rearrangement links TRBV12-3 or TRBV12-4 to TRBJ1-2, with D unclear. Trimming took 6 bases from V and 4 from J, leaving 12 bases between them. CDR3 length: 13 amino acids. This chain's CDR3 is CASRREAAYGYTF. The CDR3 DNA reads TGTGCCAGCAGACGAGAGGCAGCCTATGGCTACACCTTC.

The chain uses TRBV4-3 and TRBJ2-1; TRBD2 aligns across 10 bases. V gave up 4 bases and J gave up 7 bases; unmatched junction bases: 10. The germline gives CDR1 LGHNA, CDR2 YSLEER. This CDR3 is built from 16 residues. The DNA for the CDR3 is TGCGCCAGCAGCCTCGGGCTAGCGGGAGAAGGTAATGAGCAGTTCTTC. Translation: CASSLGLAGEGNEQFF.

The V and J genes are TRBV20-1 and TRBJ1-4; no firm D call. This CDR3 contains 12 residues. Germline CDR1 reads DFQATT; CDR2 reads SNEGSKA (reference sequence). The V and J ends lost 3 bases and 6 bases respectively, with 8 bases between them. The CDR3 reads CSASSQYEKLFF. In nucleotides, the CDR3 is TGCAGTGCTAGTTCCCAGTATGAAAAACTGTTTTTT.

In its sample, this clone was seen a few times. V and J are TRBV27 and TRBJ2-7; weak D call: TRBD2 (6 bases). This CDR3 comprises 14 residues. CDR1 is MNHEY and CDR2 is SMNVEV in the germline V gene (reference sequence). Trimming removed 8 bases from V and 0 bases from J, with 14 bases in between. In nucleotides, the CDR3 is TGTGCCAGCGGGCTTCTAGCGAGCTCCTACGAGCAGTACTTC. Translating gives CASGLLASSYEQYF.